This T cell receptor (beta chain) was profiled in a study of patients and donors after allogeneic stem cell transplantation. TCRdb reprocessed the RT-PCR reads with MiXCR, giving one entry per CDR3 protein. The table includes roughly 940,000 distinct CDR3 sequences, roughly 18% detected once. The CDR3 is 16 amino acids. Germline CDR1 reads KGHSH; CDR2 reads LQKENI. V gave up 2 bases and J gave up 4 bases; unmatched junction bases: 11. The chain recombines TRBV18 with TRBJ2-7; 7 positions match TRBD1. The sample consisted of blood, either unsorted or a sorted T cell fraction (not recorded which). This receptor was obtained from a human donor who was either an allogeneic HSCT recipient or a stem cell or donor lymphocyte infusion donor (not recorded which). It is not recorded whose cells these are; they may come from a transplant donor. The CDR3 loop is CASSPSARQGTYEQYF. In nucleotides, the CDR3 is TGTGCCAGCTCACCATCGGCCAGACAGGGAACATACGAGCAGTACTTC.